A selection of T cell receptor beta chains follows, all from one sample in a study of blood T cell repertoires in COVID-19. Repertoires were generated with immunoSEQ multiplex PCR, while TCRdb's copy carries only in-frame clones and drops some. This sample has 120,000 or so clones, with approximately 87% found just once. The material sequenced was peripheral blood. The source of these receptors is a woman between 45 and 60 years old with acute or convalescent COVID-19. Both conserved end residues are part of each CDR3. Fields, in order: clone size, D gene, J gene, V gene, CDR3 DNA, CDR3 protein. D genes are given only for firm matches. Clone size is stated in some rows and not others, as once, few, many or a class when expanded.

.,TRBD1,TRBJ2-1,TRBV7-6,TGTGCCAGCAGACGGGACAGCCTGTCGTACAATGAGCAGTTCTTC,CASRRDSLSYNEQFF
.,TRBD2,TRBJ2-7,TRBV6-1,TGTGCCAGCAGTGATAGCGGGAGTCGGGTCGAGCAGTACTTC,CASSDSGSRVEQYF
once,TRBD2,TRBJ2-5,TRBV7-2,TGTGCCAGCAGCTTTGGGGGGGTGCGGGGGAAGACCCAGTACTTC,CASSFGGVRGKTQYF
few,.,TRBJ2-3,TRBV28,TGTGCCAGCAGTTTATACCAGGGTGGGACAGATACGCAGTATTTT,CASSLYQGGTDTQYF
.,.,TRBJ2-7,TRBV3-1/TRBV3-2,TGTGCCAGCAGCCGCGGGACGACCTACGAGCAGTACTTC,CASSRGTTYEQYF
.,.,TRBJ2-7,TRBV6-5,TGTGCCAGCGGTCGAAGGGGCTCCTACGAGCAGTACTTC,CASGRRGSYEQYF
.,TRBD2,TRBJ2-7,TRBV7-8,TGTGCCAGCAGCTCACTAGCGGGTGCCTCCTACGAGCAGTACTTC,CASSSLAGASYEQYF
.,.,TRBJ2-5,TRBV2,TGTGCCAGCAACTCAGGGGTCCTGGAGACCCAGTACTTC,CASNSGVLETQYF
.,TRBD1,TRBJ1-5,TRBV29-1,TGCAGCGTCCGGACAGGGGAGAATCAGCCCCAGCATTTT,CSVRTGENQPQHF
.,.,TRBJ2-1,TRBV18,TGTGCCAGCTCACTGGCTAGCGCCTACAATGAGCAGTTCTTC,CASSLASAYNEQFF
.,.,TRBJ2-7,TRBV21-1,TGTGCCAGCAGCAAAAGCGGAGACCCCCACGAGCAGTACTTC,CASSKSGDPHEQYF
few,.,TRBJ1-6,TRBV5-8,TGTGCCAGCGCCGGTCGCAGGGATAATTCACCCCTCCACTTT,CASAGRRDNSPLHF
.,.,TRBJ2-7,TRBV2,TGTGCCAGCAGTGAAGCGCCTCAGGGTGACCCCCCCTTC,CASSEAPQGDPPF
.,.,TRBJ1-1,TRBV5-1,TGCGCCAGCAGCTTTCCAGGGTTGGCGAACACTGAAGCTTTCTTT,CASSFPGLANTEAFF
.,TRBD1,TRBJ1-3,TRBV18,TGTGCCAGCTCACCAGTGACAGGGGGCCCGTACTCTGGAAACACCATATATTTT,CASSPVTGGPYSGNTIYF
.,.,TRBJ1-2,TRBV11-3,TGTGCCAGCAGCCCCGAGAGGGACTATGGCTACACCTTC,CASSPERDYGYTF
.,.,TRBJ1-5,TRBV6-1,TGTGCCAGCAGTGACCCCCGGGGGGGGCATTATCAGCCCCAGCATTTT,CASSDPRGGHYQPQHF
.,TRBD2,TRBJ2-7,TRBV19,TGTGCCAGTAGTAGGGAGGGTCTCAACTACGAGCAGTACTTC,CASSREGLNYEQYF
.,.,TRBJ2-7,TRBV27,TGTGCCAGCAGTCCCGACGAGCAGTACTTC,CASSPDEQYF
.,TRBD2,TRBJ2-7,TRBV3-1/TRBV3-2,TGTGCCAGCAGCACTAGCGGGGGGGAGGGGTACGAGCAGTACTTC,CASSTSGGEGYEQYF
.,.,TRBJ2-2,TRBV5-4,TGTGCCAGCAGCTTGAAGGGGCTTAGCACCGGGGAGCTGTTTTTT,CASSLKGLSTGELFF
.,.,TRBJ1-1,TRBV5-3,TGTGCCAGAAGCAACGACACAACCATGAACACTGAAGCTTTCTTT,CARSNDTTMNTEAFF
.,TRBD1,TRBJ1-4,TRBV4-2,TGTGCCAGCAGCCAAGCATCTCAGGGGGCAGAAAAACTGTTTTTT,CASSQASQGAEKLFF
.,.,TRBJ2-7,TRBV7-2,TGTGCCAGCAGCTTAGGGCTGTACTACGAGCAGTACTTC,CASSLGLYYEQYF
.,.,TRBJ2-3,TRBV7-8,TGTGCCAGCAGCCGAGACTTGACAGATACGCAGTATTTT,CASSRDLTDTQYF
.,.,TRBJ1-1,TRBV5-1,TGCGCCAGCAGCTCCTACGTACAGACACTGAACACTGAAGCTTTCTTT,CASSSYVQTLNTEAFF
.,.,TRBJ1-1,TRBV27,TGTGCCAGCAGTCTGACAGGAAGAGCTGAAGCTTTCTTT,CASSLTGRAEAFF
.,.,TRBJ1-2,TRBV18,TGTGCCAGCTCACTCGGAACGGGCCTCACGGGGTATGGCTACACCTTC,CASSLGTGLTGYGYTF
.,TRBD2,TRBJ2-3,TRBV7-2,TGTGCCAGCAGCCATCGACTAGCGGGGGGCACAGATACGCAGTATTTT,CASSHRLAGGTDTQYF
once,TRBD1,TRBJ1-1,TRBV10-2,TGCGCCAGCAGTCTTCAGGGGGGCGACACTGAAGCTTTCTTT,CASSLQGGDTEAFF
.,TRBD2,TRBJ2-5,TRBV29-1,TGCAGCACCCAGGGACTAGTCCCCCAAGAGACCCAGTACTTC,CSTQGLVPQETQYF
once,.,TRBJ1-4,TRBV25-1,TGTGCCAGCACCCGCCGGGGTAATGAAAAACTGTTTTTT,CASTRRGNEKLFF
.,.,TRBJ2-3,TRBV6-1,TGTGCCAGCAGTGATTGGAGGGGCACAGATACGCAGTATTTT,CASSDWRGTDTQYF
few,TRBD2,TRBJ2-3,TRBV2,TGTGCCAGCAGTTCCCTGGGACTAGCGGAGGGAGATACGCAGTATTTT,CASSSLGLAEGDTQYF
few,.,TRBJ2-7,TRBV29-1,TGCAGCGTCAAGGGAGGTTATGCCTACGAGCAGTACTTC,CSVKGGYAYEQYF
few,.,TRBJ1-2,TRBV2,TGTGCCAGTGACTTGGTCGGCTATGGCTACACCTTC,CASDLVGYGYTF
once,.,TRBJ2-7,TRBV5-6,TGTGCCAGCAGCTCTTACTCGGGGTATACCACCTACGAGCAGTACTTC,CASSSYSGYTTYEQYF
.,.,TRBJ2-1,TRBV2,TGTGCCAGCAGTGAACAGGGTAGTCCCTACAATGAGCAGTTCTTC,CASSEQGSPYNEQFF
.,TRBD2,TRBJ2-7,TRBV10-3,TGTGCCATCAGTGCGCAGACTAGCGAATTCTCCTACGAGCAGTACTTC,CAISAQTSEFSYEQYF
.,TRBD1,TRBJ2-2,TRBV5-1,TGCGCCAGCAGCTTGGGGCCCGGACAGGGGGGAACCGGGGAGCTGTTTTTT,CASSLGPGQGGTGELFF
once,TRBD1,TRBJ1-1,TRBV6-2/TRBV6-3,TGTGCCAGCAGTTTCGACAGGGAAGGCCTCCCTTTCTTT,CASSFDREGLPFF
once,.,TRBJ2-3,TRBV2,TGTGCCAGCAGAGTGTCTGGGGGCACGCAGTATTTT,CASRVSGGTQYF
.,.,TRBJ1-5,TRBV21-1,TGTGCCAGCAGCAAAGAGACAGGGGATCAGCCCCAGCATTTT,CASSKETGDQPQHF
.,.,TRBJ1-6,TRBV5-1,TGCGCCAGCAGCTTGGTGTCAGGGAATACCTCACCCCTCCACTTT,CASSLVSGNTSPLHF
.,.,TRBJ2-5,TRBV6-2/TRBV6-3,TGTGCCAGCAGTCAGGGACAAAATCCAGAGACCCAGTACTTC,CASSQGQNPETQYF
once,TRBD1,TRBJ2-3,TRBV24-1,TGTGCCACCAGTAAGAGGGACAGGGGCACAGATACGCAGTATTTT,CATSKRDRGTDTQYF
.,.,TRBJ1-3,TRBV30,TGTGCCTGGAGTCGAGGGGAGGCTGGAAACACCATATATTTT,CAWSRGEAGNTIYF
.,.,TRBJ2-1,TRBV21-1,TGTGCCAGAGAAGCGGGAGGGTGGGACAATGAGCAGTTCTTC,CAREAGGWDNEQFF